A selection of T cell receptor beta chains follows, all from one sample in a study of T-cell memory formation after mild COVID-19. A single record per CDR3 protein comes from TCRdb applying MiXCR to the 5' RACE reads. The table records some 280,000 distinct CDR3 sequences, 15% to 20% of them present only once. Sample: PBMCs or a T cell subset sorted from them (not recorded which). The receptors were sampled from a man aged 18 to 30 who had mild COVID-19 (a few samples of this study predate the infection). Cell type and time point are not known. CDR3s include the opening cysteine and the closing phenylalanine or tryptophan. The D gene is left open where the match is weak. Expanded clones are given a class, and other clones once, few, many or no size at all.

D: TRBD2
V: TRBV9
size: .
J: TRBJ2-2
CDR3: CASSLLGGWSGTGELFF
DNA: TGTGCCAGCAGCCTCCTCGGGGGGTGGTCGGGCACCGGGGAGCTGTTTTTT

D: .
V: TRBV7-2
size: .
J: TRBJ1-3
CDR3: CASSFGQSGNTIYF
DNA: TGTGCCAGCAGCTTTGGGCAAAGTGGAAACACCATATATTTT

D: .
V: TRBV27
size: .
J: TRBJ1-4
CDR3: CASSPMGRGATNEKLFF
DNA: TGTGCCAGCAGTCCCATGGGCAGGGGAGCAACTAATGAAAAACTGTTTTTT

D: .
V: TRBV27
size: few
J: TRBJ2-3
CDR3: CASSQTSSDTQYF
DNA: TGTGCCAGCAGTCAGACCTCTTCAGATACGCAGTATTTT

D: TRBD2
V: TRBV3-1
size: many
J: TRBJ2-7
CDR3: CASSHSEGLAGLAQYF
DNA: TGTGCCAGCAGCCACTCCGAGGGACTAGCGGGGTTGGCGCAGTACTTC

D: TRBD1
V: TRBV7-2
size: .
J: TRBJ2-2
CDR3: CASSWTGGTGELFF
DNA: TGTGCCAGCAGCTGGACAGGGGGCACCGGGGAGCTGTTTTTT

D: .
V: TRBV12-3/TRBV12-4
size: many
J: TRBJ2-4
CDR3: CASSPPDF
DNA: TGTGCCAGCAGCCCACCGGACTTC

D: .
V: TRBV29-1
size: few
J: TRBJ1-1
CDR3: CSVSGGMNTEAFF
DNA: TGCAGCGTTAGTGGCGGGATGAACACTGAAGCTTTCTTT

D: TRBD1
V: TRBV11-2
size: .
J: TRBJ1-1
CDR3: CASSLGGPVTGRTEAFF
DNA: TGTGCCAGCAGCTTAGGGGGCCCGGTGACAGGGAGAACTGAAGCTTTCTTT

D: .
V: TRBV3-1
size: few
J: TRBJ2-4
CDR3: CASSPGDTRIQYF
DNA: TGTGCCAGCAGCCCTGGGGACACAAGAATTCAGTACTTC

D: .
V: TRBV7-3
size: .
J: TRBJ2-7
CDR3: CASSPTGTYLYEQYF
DNA: TGTGCCAGCAGCCCTACCGGGACATATCTTTACGAGCAGTACTTC

D: .
V: TRBV11-2
size: .
J: TRBJ2-1
CDR3: CASSLLQWSTYNEQFF
DNA: TGTGCCAGCAGCCTGCTACAGTGGAGCACCTACAATGAGCAGTTCTTC

D: .
V: TRBV20-1
size: few
J: TRBJ2-3
CDR3: CSATPPGTDTQYF
DNA: TGCAGTGCCACGCCGCCGGGGACAGATACGCAGTATTTT

D: .
V: TRBV6-2/TRBV6-3
size: few
J: TRBJ2-1
CDR3: CASSLARSVEQFF
DNA: TGTGCCAGCAGTTTGGCTAGATCGGTTGAGCAGTTCTTC

D: .
V: TRBV12-3/TRBV12-4
size: few
J: TRBJ1-1
CDR3: CASSLQGRAEAFF
DNA: TGTGCCAGCAGTTTACAGGGGCGGGCTGAAGCTTTCTTT

D: .
V: TRBV28
size: .
J: TRBJ2-3
CDR3: CASSLPLAGTQYF
DNA: TGTGCCAGCAGTTTACCCTTGGCGGGGACGCAGTATTTT

D: TRBD2
V: TRBV28
size: once
J: TRBJ2-1
CDR3: CASRRSGGSYNEQFF
DNA: TGTGCCAGCAGACGTAGCGGGGGCTCCTACAATGAGCAGTTCTTC

D: .
V: TRBV20-1
size: .
J: TRBJ2-5
CDR3: CSAKRAPGETQYF
DNA: TGCAGTGCAAAGAGGGCACCCGGAGAGACCCAGTACTTC

D: TRBD1
V: TRBV5-1
size: many
J: TRBJ1-1
CDR3: CASSPGTGNTEAFF
DNA: TGCGCCAGCAGCCCCGGGACAGGAAACACTGAAGCTTTCTTT

D: TRBD1
V: TRBV5-6
size: .
J: TRBJ1-1
CDR3: CASSLIDRVNTEAFF
DNA: TGTGCCAGCAGCTTGATTGACAGGGTTAACACTGAAGCTTTCTTT

D: .
V: TRBV4-3
size: many
J: TRBJ1-2
CDR3: CASSPGPNYGYTF
DNA: TGCGCCAGCAGCCCGGGCCCTAACTATGGCTACACCTTC

D: TRBD1
V: TRBV6-2/TRBV6-3
size: .
J: TRBJ1-2
CDR3: CASRKGQGAANYGYTF
DNA: TGTGCCAGCAGGAAGGGACAGGGAGCCGCCAACTATGGCTACACCTTC

D: TRBD1
V: TRBV7-9
size: few
J: TRBJ1-2
CDR3: CASSRDRGLAYGYTF
DNA: TGTGCCAGCAGTCGGGACAGAGGTTTGGCCTATGGCTACACCTTC

D: .
V: TRBV20-1
size: many
J: TRBJ2-7
CDR3: CSARPETRDYEQYF
DNA: TGCAGTGCTAGACCGGAAACCCGCGACTACGAGCAGTACTTC

D: TRBD1
V: TRBV9
size: .
J: TRBJ1-1
CDR3: CASSTRTGNEAFF
DNA: TGTGCCAGCAGCACGAGGACAGGTAATGAAGCTTTCTTT

D: .
V: TRBV9
size: few
J: TRBJ2-5
CDR3: CASSVGSWETQYF
DNA: TGTGCCAGCAGCGTCGGAAGCTGGGAGACCCAGTACTTC

D: .
V: TRBV29-1
size: .
J: TRBJ1-1
CDR3: CSVEDPQGVNTEAFF
DNA: TGCAGCGTTGAAGATCCGCAGGGTGTGAACACTGAAGCTTTCTTT

D: .
V: TRBV5-6
size: few
J: TRBJ2-1
CDR3: CASSLAGRPPYNEQFF
DNA: TGTGCCAGCAGCTTGGCGGGTAGGCCCCCCTACAATGAGCAGTTCTTC

D: .
V: TRBV4-3
size: few
J: TRBJ2-2
CDR3: CASSRTAGSTGELFF
DNA: TGCGCCAGCAGCCGGACGGCGGGGAGCACCGGGGAGCTGTTTTTT

D: TRBD2
V: TRBV20-1
size: .
J: TRBJ2-3
CDR3: CSARSQNLAGGRTDTQYF
DNA: TGCAGTGCTAGATCCCAAAATCTAGCGGGGGGCCGCACAGATACGCAGTATTTT

D: TRBD1
V: TRBV6-6
size: .
J: TRBJ1-4
CDR3: CASSRDRDRSIEKLFF
DNA: TGTGCCAGCAGCAGGGACAGGGATAGGAGCATAGAAAAACTGTTTTTT